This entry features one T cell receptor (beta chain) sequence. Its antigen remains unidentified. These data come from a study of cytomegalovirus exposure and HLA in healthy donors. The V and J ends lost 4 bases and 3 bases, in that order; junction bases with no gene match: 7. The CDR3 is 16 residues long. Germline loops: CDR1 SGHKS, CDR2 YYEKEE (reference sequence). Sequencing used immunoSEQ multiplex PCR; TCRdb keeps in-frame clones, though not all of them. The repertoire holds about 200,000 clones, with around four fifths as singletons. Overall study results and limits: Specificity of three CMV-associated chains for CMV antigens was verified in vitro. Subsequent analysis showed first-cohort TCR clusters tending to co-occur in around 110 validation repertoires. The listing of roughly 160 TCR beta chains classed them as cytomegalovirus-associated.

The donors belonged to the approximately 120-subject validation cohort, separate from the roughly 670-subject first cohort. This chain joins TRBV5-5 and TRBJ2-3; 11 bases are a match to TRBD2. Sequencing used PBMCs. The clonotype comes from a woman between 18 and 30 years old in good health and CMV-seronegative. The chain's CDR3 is CASSQGTSGLTDTQYF. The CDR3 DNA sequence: TGTGCCAGCAGCCAAGGGACTAGCGGCCTGACAGATACGCAGTATTTT.